The rows below give T cell receptor beta chains drawn from one sample of a study of cytomegalovirus exposure and HLA in healthy donors. TCRdb's copy holds only in-frame clones and misses some; the assay was immunoSEQ multiplex PCR. The data hold 85,000 to 90,000 clones, with roughly 84% observed a single time. The sample consisted of PBMCs. These receptors all come from a man younger than 45 in good health and CMV-seronegative. Both conserved end residues are part of each CDR3. A D gene is named only where the DNA matches it firmly. For some rows the clone size is stated as once, few or many, or as a class when expanded; others skip it.

clone size	V gene	D gene	J gene	CDR3 protein	CDR3 DNA
.	TRBV5-5	.	TRBJ1-1	CASSFTPRDTEAFF	TGTGCCAGCAGCTTCACTCCCAGGGACACTGAAGCTTTCTTT
.	TRBV6-5	.	TRBJ1-5	CASSSTGVANQPQHF	TGTGCCAGCAGTTCAACAGGTGTAGCTAATCAGCCCCAGCATTTT
.	TRBV25-1	TRBD1	TRBJ1-3	CASSDRDRGVSGNTIYF	TGTGCCAGCAGTGATCGGGACAGGGGAGTCTCTGGAAACACCATATATTTT
.	TRBV5-1	TRBD1	TRBJ2-7	CASSQTGGVDEQYF	TGCGCCAGCAGCCAGACAGGGGGCGTCGACGAGCAGTACTTC
.	TRBV25-1	.	TRBJ2-5	CASRRRQETQYF	TGTGCCAGCAGGAGGAGGCAAGAGACCCAGTACTTC
.	TRBV7-9	.	TRBJ1-4	CASSPGRANEKLFF	TGTGCCAGCAGCCCGGGGAGGGCTAATGAAAAACTGTTTTTT
.	TRBV19	TRBD1	TRBJ1-2	CASSQQGADYYGYTF	TGTGCCAGTAGTCAACAGGGGGCTGATTACTATGGCTACACCTTC
few	TRBV30	TRBD1	TRBJ2-7	CAWGTGDEQYF	TGTGCCTGGGGGACAGGGGACGAGCAGTACTTC
.	TRBV4-2	TRBD2	TRBJ2-1	CASSHHSGGSSYNEQFF	TGTGCCAGCAGCCATCATAGCGGGGGAAGCTCCTACAATGAGCAGTTCTTC
.	TRBV7-3	TRBD1	TRBJ2-2	CASSLQGANTGELFF	TGTGCCAGCAGCTTGCAGGGGGCGAACACCGGGGAGCTGTTTTTT
.	TRBV9	TRBD1	TRBJ2-1	CASSAGQGTYNEQFF	TGTGCCAGCAGCGCAGGACAGGGAACCTACAATGAGCAGTTCTTC
.	TRBV6-4	.	TRBJ2-2	CASRPGFNTGELFF	TGTGCCAGCAGGCCGGGATTTAACACCGGGGAGCTGTTTTTT
.	TRBV27	.	TRBJ1-6	CASSKRTDISPLHF	TGTGCCAGCAGCAAGCGGACAGATATCTCACCCCTCCACTTT
few	TRBV10-3	TRBD2	TRBJ2-1	CATSGGGVYNEQFF	TGTGCCACCTCCGGGGGGGGCGTCTACAATGAGCAGTTCTTC
.	TRBV5-6	TRBD1	TRBJ1-5	CASSLGTGGGQPQHF	TGTGCCAGCAGCTTGGGGACAGGGGGCGGTCAGCCCCAGCATTTT
.	TRBV5-1	TRBD1	TRBJ2-1	CASRSVRGRGNEQFF	TGCGCCAGCAGATCGGTCAGGGGGCGAGGCAATGAGCAGTTCTTC
.	TRBV19	.	TRBJ1-1	CASSISQANTEAFF	TGTGCCAGTAGTATTAGTCAGGCGAACACTGAAGCTTTCTTT
few	TRBV15	TRBD2	TRBJ2-5	CATSREASGGASETQYF	TGTGCCACCAGCAGAGAGGCTAGCGGGGGGGCCAGTGAGACCCAGTACTTC
.	TRBV5-6	TRBD2	TRBJ2-5	CASSWWTSGDQETQYF	TGTGCCAGCAGCTGGTGGACTAGCGGGGACCAAGAGACCCAGTACTTC
.	TRBV5-1	.	TRBJ1-5	CASSLGQSSNQPQHF	TGCGCCAGCAGCTTAGGACAGTCGAGCAATCAGCCCCAGCATTTT
.	TRBV2	.	TRBJ1-5	CASSLSGDQPQHF	TGTGCCAGCAGTTTGTCAGGGGATCAGCCCCAGCATTTT
.	TRBV18	TRBD1	TRBJ1-2	CASSPGPGQGSYGYTF	TGTGCCAGCTCACCAGGTCCGGGACAGGGATCTTACGGCTACACCTTC
.	TRBV15	TRBD1	TRBJ1-4	CATSRDYDRGPEKLFF	TGTGCCACCAGCAGAGACTACGACAGGGGTCCAGAAAAACTGTTTTTT
.	TRBV5-1	.	TRBJ2-1	CASSLDTRSYNEQFF	TGCGCCAGCAGCTTGGACACACGCTCCTACAATGAGCAGTTCTTC
.	TRBV4-3	TRBD2	TRBJ2-4	CASSHGPAGENIQYF	TGCGCCAGCAGCCACGGTCCAGCGGGGGAAAACATTCAGTACTTC
.	TRBV5-1	.	TRBJ1-1	CASSNGGTEAFF	TGCGCCAGCAGCAACGGGGGGACTGAAGCTTTCTTT
.	TRBV6-6	.	TRBJ1-1	CASSYSSEAFF	TGTGCCAGCAGCTACTCGAGTGAAGCTTTCTTT
.	TRBV18	.	TRBJ1-2	CASSPPQGPLYGYTF	TGTGCCAGCTCACCACCGCAGGGCCCTCTCTATGGCTACACCTTC
.	TRBV2	.	TRBJ2-7	CASSYSGYHEQYF	TGTGCCAGCAGTTATTCAGGGTACCACGAGCAGTACTTC
.	TRBV6-1	.	TRBJ1-5	CASISGGVRNQPQHF	TGTGCCAGCATCTCGGGAGGGGTTAGGAATCAGCCCCAGCATTTT
.	TRBV7-3	TRBD1	TRBJ1-1	CASSPYPGGPGDTEAFF	TGTGCCAGCAGCCCTTATCCAGGGGGTCCGGGGGACACTGAAGCTTTCTTT
.	TRBV7-2	.	TRBJ2-7	CASSYSGFQNEQYF	TGTGCCAGCAGCTACTCGGGGTTCCAGAACGAGCAGTACTTC
.	TRBV6-5	TRBD2	TRBJ2-1	CASRGERYNEQFF	TGTGCCAGCCGGGGGGAACGGTACAATGAGCAGTTCTTC
few	TRBV6-5	TRBD1	TRBJ1-2	CASSYLTGDYGYTF	TGTGCCAGCAGTTACCTGACAGGGGATTATGGCTACACCTTC
once	TRBV27	.	TRBJ1-2	CASSLKGGNYGYTF	TGTGCCAGCAGTTTGAAGGGAGGTAACTATGGCTACACCTTC